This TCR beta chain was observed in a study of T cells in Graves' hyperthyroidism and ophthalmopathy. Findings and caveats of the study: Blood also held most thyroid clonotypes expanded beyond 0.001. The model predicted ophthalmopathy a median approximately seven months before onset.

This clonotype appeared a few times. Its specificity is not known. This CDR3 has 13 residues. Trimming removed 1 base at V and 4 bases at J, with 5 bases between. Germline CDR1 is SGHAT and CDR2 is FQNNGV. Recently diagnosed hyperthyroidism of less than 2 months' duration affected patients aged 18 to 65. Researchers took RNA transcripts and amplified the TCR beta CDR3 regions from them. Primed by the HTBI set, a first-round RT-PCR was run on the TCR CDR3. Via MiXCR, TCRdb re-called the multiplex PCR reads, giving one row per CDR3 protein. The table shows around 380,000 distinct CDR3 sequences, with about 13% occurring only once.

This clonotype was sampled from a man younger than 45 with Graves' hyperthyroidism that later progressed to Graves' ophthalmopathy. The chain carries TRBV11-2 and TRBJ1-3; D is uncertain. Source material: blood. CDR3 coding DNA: TGTGCCAGCAGCTTAGGAGGGGGAAACACCATATATTTT. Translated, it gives CASSLGGGNTIYF.